This T cell receptor beta chain is drawn from a study of graft-versus-host responses after intestinal transplantation. About the study: Recipients got multivisceral, liver-intestinal, or isolated intestinal transplants. Anti-thymocyte globulin served as induction for all recipients, who then took tacrolimus and steroids for about three years.

Remarks on this clone: Its antigen is currently unknown.

The V end was cut by 1 base, the J end by 0 bases, with 9 bases between. The CDR3 is 15 amino acids. Germline V gives CDR1 MDHEN, CDR2 SYDVKM. The study, taken as a whole, reports: Some patients had graft-donor T cell macrochimerism. In their allografts, the ratios of graft-versus-host to host-versus-graft T cell clones were high. In recipient marrow, GvH clones were found, and some appeared first in ileum or blood.

Repertoires were generated with immunoSEQ multiplex PCR, while TCRdb's copy carries only in-frame clones and drops some. The sample holds fewer than 10,000 clones, 97% seen once. This chain joins TRBV28 and TRBJ1-2; TRBD1 is a possible D gene (5 bases). This receptor was obtained from a human patient who received an intestinal transplant, so some T cells may come from the graft donor. The sample in question was PBMCs, obtained 23 days after intestinal transplant. The CDR3 sequence is CASSLSRGANYGYTF. CDR3 DNA sequence: TGTGCCAGCAGTTTATCGCGGGGGGCTAACTATGGCTACACCTTC.